This TCR beta chain was found in a study of T cell responses to AZD1222 COVID-19 vaccine. General study results and limits: Epitopes outside B.1.351 and B.1.1.7 mutated regions reportedly drew nearly half of spike TCRs. Elevations in Spike-specific TCR breadth and depth followed administration of two AZD1222 doses. Most donors were white British and more were female, and clonal diversity was possibly underestimated.

V was shortened by 4 bases and J by 2 bases, with 12 bases between the two germline ends. The germline V gene encodes CDR1 LGHNA and CDR2 YNFKEQ. The CDR3 covers 15 residues. TCRdb keeps only in-frame clones here, not all; method: immunoSEQ multiplex PCR. The sample lists about 100,000 clones, around nine tenths occurring once. Comment on this clone: The antigen remains undetermined.

The V and J genes are TRBV4-2 and TRBJ1-3; tentatively, D is TRBD1 (5 bases). The material sequenced was peripheral blood, taken on day 0 of AZD1222 vaccination. The source of this sequence is an adult in good health. This CDR3 is CASSRVTDPGNTIYF. Here the CDR3 DNA reads TGTGCCAGCAGCCGGGTGACAGACCCTGGAAACACCATATATTTT.